Following are 5 T cell receptor beta chains from one sample sequenced in a study of T cell repertoires in cytomegalovirus infection (dated by TCRdb to the late 2010s). Sequencing used an Illumina HiSeq 1500. TCRdb itself trimmed the public reads at Q25 with fastp, ran MiXCR and retained productive beta chains. Under each unique CDR3 protein, matching rows form one entry showing the most common genes and DNA. For this sample the table gives 250,000 or so distinct CDR3 sequences, of which 8% to 9.5% were detected only once. About 16% of the sample is in the top ten clones. The sample comprised PBMCs. Every receptor here comes from a human donor in good health (CMV status not recorded). Some clones in this sample may be carry-over from other donors' samples.

A few counts support this clonotype. The chain has TRBV5-1 and TRBJ2-3; TRBD2 matches at 13 bases. This CDR3 has 17 amino acids. Per germline, CDR1 SGHRS and CDR2 YFSETQ. The junction had 5 bases not matched to a gene; V was cut back by 2 bases and J by 2 bases. The CDR3 region has the DNA TGCGCCAGCAGCTTTCCGGGACTAGCGGGGTACACAGATACGCAGTATTTT. Translated, it gives CASSFPGLAGYTDTQYF.

The J gene is TRBJ2-1, the V gene TRBV4-2; tentatively, D is TRBD1 (5 bases). V was clipped by 5 bases and J by 8 bases, with 10 bases between them. The germline gives CDR1 LGHNA, CDR2 YNFKEQ. This CDR3 spans 12 amino acids. The CDR3 DNA follows: TGTGCCAGCAGCGATCTAGGGGATGAGCAGTTCTTC. Translation: CASSDLGDEQFF.

There are a few counts of this clonotype. This chain joins TRBV29-1 and TRBJ1-1; no definite D call. The germline V and J ends were trimmed by 1 base and 1 base, with 10 bases remaining between them. CDR1 SQVTM and CDR2 ANQGSEA come from the germline V gene. There are 14 residues in the CDR3. DNA of the CDR3: TGCAGCGTTGAAGGGTGGCAGCAGAACACTGAAGCTTTCTTT. Protein product: CSVEGWQQNTEAFF. Full variable domain (rest looked up from reference TRBV29-1 and TRBJ1-1): SAVISQKPSRDICQRGTSLTIQCQVDSQVTMMFWYRQQPGQSLTLIATANQGSEATYESGFVIDKFPISRPNLTFSTLTVSNMSPEDSSIYLCSVEGWQQNTEAFFGQGTRLTVV.

This clonotype was detected many times. The chain has TRBV19 and TRBJ2-6, with 8 bases identical to TRBD1. With 8 bases clipped from V and 8 bases from J, the junction kept 5 bases outside the gene matches. The CDR3 has 13 amino acids. Germline V gene data show CDR1 as LNHDA and CDR2 as SQIVND (reference sequence). The CDR3 sequence: CASGTGTTNVLTF. For the CDR3, the DNA is TGTGCCAGTGGGACAGGAACAACCAACGTCCTGACTTTC.

This clonotype has a count of ten or more. The chain employs TRBV5-1 and TRBJ1-1; no definite D call. CDR1 and CDR2 from the germline V gene are SGHRS and YFSETQ. Trimming stripped 0 bases from V and 1 base from J, with 7 bases between. The CDR3 is 14 residues long. The CDR3 bases are TGCGCCAGCAGCTTGGAATTTAGGAACACTGAAGCTTTCTTT. Encoded protein: CASSLEFRNTEAFF.